One sample yielded the 20 T cell receptor beta chains listed below, sequenced in a study of blood T cell repertoires in COVID-19. Clones were sequenced by immunoSEQ multiplex PCR, and TCRdb holds only the in-frame ones, with some missing. The data contain over 250,000 clones, 88% of them seen just once; the ten biggest clones take up 0.75% to 1%. Input material: PBMCs or T cells enriched from blood (not recorded which). The receptors stem from a woman under 40 who had recovered from COVID-19.

V and J are TRBV7-3 and TRBJ2-3; 7 bases line up with TRBD1. With 4 bases clipped from V and 4 bases from J, the junction kept 14 bases outside the gene matches. There are 17 residues in the CDR3. Germline CDR1 SGHTA, CDR2 FQGTGA. The CDR3 sequence: CASSSTGAGIRADTQYF. The CDR3 DNA follows: TGTGCCAGCAGCTCCACAGGGGCGGGTATTCGGGCAGATACGCAGTATTTT.

V is TRBV28 and J is TRBJ2-1, with D tentatively TRBD1 (5 bases). Germline V gene data show CDR1 as MDHEN and CDR2 as SYDVKM. V was shortened by 4 bases and J by 11 bases, with 18 bases between the two germline ends. This CDR3 is 14 amino acids long. The CDR3 reads CASSSPVGPRKQFF. In DNA, the CDR3 is TGTGCCAGCAGTTCCCCGGTGGGGCCCAGGAAGCAGTTCTTC.

This clone came up once. CDR3 bases: TGCGCCAGCAGCTTGGGACGGGCGAACACCGGGGAGCTGTTTTTT. Amino acid sequence: CASSLGRANTGELFF. V and J are TRBV5-1 and TRBJ2-2; D is uncertain. Germline V gene data show CDR1 as SGHRS and CDR2 as YFSETQ. V shed 0 bases and J shed 0 bases, with 6 bases lying between them. This CDR3 comprises 15 residues.

This clone occurred once. The chain links TRBV20-1 to TRBJ2-7; no reliable D call. Trimming removed 3 bases from V and 0 bases from J, with 3 bases in between. The V gene's germline CDR1 is DFQATT and CDR2 SNEGSKA (reference sequence). This CDR3 spans 11 amino acids. CDR3 amino acids: CSASGSYEQYF. The DNA for the CDR3 is TGCAGTGCTAGCGGCTCCTACGAGCAGTACTTC.

This clone came up once. The chain has TRBV12-3 or TRBV12-4 and TRBJ2-5; D perhaps matches TRBD2 (5 bases). CDR3 length: 13 amino acids. Trimming took off 8 bases at V and 3 bases at J, with 13 bases between the two ends. In nucleotides, the CDR3 is TGTGCCAGCCAAGCCACGGGAAAAGAGACCCAGTACTTC. Its translation: CASQATGKETQYF.

The chain combines TRBV27 with TRBJ2-1; a weak D match, TRBD1 (6 bases). CDR1 and CDR2 (germline): MNHEY, SMNVEV (reference sequence). V was clipped by 8 bases and J by 8 bases, with 13 bases between them. The CDR3 has 12 residues. The CDR3 nucleotides are TGTGCCAGCTGCAGGGGTTTCGATGAGCAGTTCTTC. It specifies CASCRGFDEQFF.

This chain links TRBV30 with TRBJ1-2; TRBD1 might be the D (6 bases). The CDR3 is 14 amino acids. The germline CDR1 and CDR2 sequences are GTSNPN and SVGIG (reference sequence). Trimming cost V 2 bases and J 4 bases, with 14 bases left between them. The CDR3 DNA reads TGTGCCTGGAGTCACCCGAGAGGGGGCTATGGCTACACCTTC. It translates to CAWSHPRGGYGYTF.

This sequence joins TRBV24-1 and TRBJ2-7, with D tentatively TRBD1 (5 bases). Germline V gives CDR1 KGHDR, CDR2 SFDVKD. The CDR3 consists of 14 residues. V lost 4 bases and J lost 1, with 10 bases in between. CDR3 sequence: CATSDPRGSYEQYF. The CDR3, as DNA: TGTGCCACCAGTGACCCTAGGGGTTCCTACGAGCAGTACTTC.

The rearrangement uses TRBV28 and TRBJ2-7, with TRBD1 identical over 8 bases. V lost 8 bases, J lost 2 bases, and 11 bases stayed unmatched. This CDR3 has 15 amino acids. Germline assignment: CDR1 MDHEN and CDR2 SYDVKM. CDR3 sequence (DNA): TGTGCCAGCCAGGGACAGGAACATAAAACCTACGAGCAGTACTTC. Its translation is CASQGQEHKTYEQYF.

CDR3 DNA: TGTGCCAGCAGCTTGGCCGTTCCCCGGACTAGCGGCACAGATACGCAGTATTTT. Translation gives CASSLAVPRTSGTDTQYF. This chain connects TRBV5-6 to TRBJ2-3; 9 bases are shared with TRBD2. Germline V CDR1 and CDR2: SGHDT, YYEEEE. After removal of 0 bases from V and 1 base from J, the junction contained 9 bases not matched to a gene. CDR3 size: 18 residues.

The gene calls are TRBV4-1 and TRBJ1-3; possibly TRBD1 for D (5 bases). This CDR3 has 18 amino acids. V was shortened by 0 bases and J by 3 bases, with 18 bases between the two germline ends. Germline loops: CDR1 MGHRA, CDR2 YSYEKL. This CDR3 reads CASSQDGPFTGLGNTIYF. DNA of the CDR3: TGCGCCAGCAGCCAAGATGGGCCTTTCACAGGTCTTGGAAACACCATATATTTT.

In regard to this clone: In the same sample, other DNA sequences code for this CDR3. The rearrangement uses TRBV9 and TRBJ1-6, with TRBD1 identical over 11 bases. V lost 4 bases to trimming and J lost 8 bases; unmatched junction nucleotides: 8. The CDR3 is 16 amino acids. CDR1 and CDR2 from the germline V gene are SGDLS and YYNGEE. CDR3 DNA: TGTGCCAGCAGCTCCGGGGGGACAGGGGGTTATTCACCCCTCCACTTT. Protein sequence: CASSSGGTGGYSPLHF.

V and J are TRBV25-1 and TRBJ2-5, with a possible D match to TRBD1 (6 bases). With 0 bases removed from V and 0 bases from J, the gap between germline ends came to 8 bases. In germline, CDR1 is MGHDK, CDR2 SYGVNS. The CDR3 covers 15 residues. The CDR3 coding sequence is TGTGCCAGCAGTGAATACAGGGGAGACCAAGAGACCCAGTACTTC. Residues: CASSEYRGDQETQYF.

This clone was counted only a few times. The chain joins TRBV25-1 to TRBJ2-7, with a possible D match to TRBD1 (5 bases). Trimming stripped 4 bases from V and 4 bases from J, with 11 bases between. The germline CDR1 and CDR2 sequences are MGHDK and SYGVNS. There are 13 residues in the CDR3. CDR3 nucleotide sequence: TGTGCCAGCAGTGGCCAGGGTTGGTACGAGCAGTACTTC. It translates to CASSGQGWYEQYF.

V usage is TRBV27 and J usage is TRBJ2-1; no firm D call. The V gene's germline CDR1 is MNHEY and CDR2 SMNVEV (reference sequence). Trimming shortened V by 6 bases and J by 13 bases, and 19 bases separated the two germline ends. The CDR3 runs 13 residues. The CDR3 region is CASRRSPRSTQFF. CDR3 DNA sequence: TGTGCCAGCAGAAGAAGCCCGAGAAGTACTCAGTTCTTC.

V is TRBV5-4 and J is TRBJ1-1; D gene uncertain. The CDR3 contains 13 residues. V lost 4 bases to trimming and J lost 0 bases, with 7 bases between them. Per germline, CDR1 SGHNT and CDR2 YYREEE (reference sequence). The CDR3 here is CASSTKLNTEAFF. The CDR3 nucleotides read TGTGCCAGCAGCACTAAACTGAACACTGAAGCTTTCTTT. Drawing the rest from reference TRBV5-4 and TRBJ1-1, the complete variable domain is ETGVTQSPTHLIKTRGQQVTLRCSSQSGHNTVSWYQQALGQGPQFIFQYYREEENGRGNFPPRFSGLQFPNYSSELNVNALELDDSALYLCASSTKLNTEAFFGQGTRLTVV.

The V and J genes are TRBV7-6 and TRBJ2-2; TRBD2 is a possible D gene (6 bases). The germline gives CDR1 SGHVS, CDR2 FNYEAQ. V lost 4 bases and J 7 bases, leaving 19 bases between the germline ends. The CDR3 runs 16 residues. The CDR3 DNA reads TGTGCCAGCAGCTCCATGATCGTCGGGAGACACGGGGAGCTGTTTTTT. Translated, it gives CASSSMIVGRHGELFF.

This sequence joins TRBV3-1 (or the pseudogene TRBV3-2) and TRBJ1-1; 8 bases line up with TRBD1. The CDR3 has 14 residues. Germline V gene lookup returns CDR1 LGHDT and CDR2 YNNKEL (reference sequence). J gave up 4 bases and V 4 bases, and 5 bases lay outside the gene matches. The CDR3 nucleotides are TGTGCCAGCAGCCCCTTAACAGGGGGCACTGAAGCTTTCTTT. Residues: CASSPLTGGTEAFF.

The V and J genes are TRBV5-1 and TRBJ1-2, with no clear D. Germline V gives CDR1 SGHRS, CDR2 YFSETQ. This CDR3 has 17 residues. Trimming shortened V by 5 bases and J by 4 bases, and 24 bases separated the two germline ends. The CDR3 is CASSLLGRTGSLYGYTF. The DNA for the CDR3 is TGCGCCAGCAGTCTTCTGGGTCGGACGGGGAGTCTCTATGGCTACACCTTC. The variable domain in full, with the rest retrieved from reference TRBV5-1 and TRBJ1-2, is KAGVTQTPRYLIKTRGQQVTLSCSPISGHRSVSWYQQTPGQGLQFLFEYFSETQRNKGNFPGRFSGRQFSNSRSEMNVSTLELGDSALYLCASSLLGRTGSLYGYTFGSGTRLTVV.

The V and J genes are TRBV29-1 and TRBJ1-2; TRBD1 matches at 8 bases. CDR1 SQVTM and CDR2 ANQGSEA come from the germline V gene. This CDR3 region has 14 residues. The V segment lost 4 bases and the J segment 4 bases; nucleotides outside the gene matches: 8. The CDR3 region has the DNA TGCAGCGTTGGAAGGCACAGGGGGTTCTATGGCTACACCTTC. This sequence encodes CSVGRHRGFYGYTF.